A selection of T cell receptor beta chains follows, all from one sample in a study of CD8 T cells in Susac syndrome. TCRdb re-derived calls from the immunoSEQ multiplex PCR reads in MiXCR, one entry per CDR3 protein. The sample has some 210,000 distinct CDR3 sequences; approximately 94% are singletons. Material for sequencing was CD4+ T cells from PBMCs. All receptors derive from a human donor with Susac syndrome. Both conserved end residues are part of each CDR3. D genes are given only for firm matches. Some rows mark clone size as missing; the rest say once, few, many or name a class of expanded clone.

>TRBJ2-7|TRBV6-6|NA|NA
TGTGCCATCCGACAGGTCTACGAGCAGTACTTC
CAIRQVYEQYF
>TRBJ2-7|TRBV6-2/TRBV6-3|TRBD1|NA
TGTGCCAGCAGTTTCGCCGGGACAGCCAACTACGAGCAGTACTTC
CASSFAGTANYEQYF
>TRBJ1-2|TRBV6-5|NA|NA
TGTGCCAGCATCGGGGTAAAAGGGCATGGCTACACCTTC
CASIGVKGHGYTF
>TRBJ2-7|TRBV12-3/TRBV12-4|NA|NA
TGTGCCAGCAGTTTATCCACTGGGACCCGACGAGCAAAGTACTTC
CASSLSTGTRRAKYF
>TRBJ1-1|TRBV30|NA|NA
TGTGCCTGGAGTGACCGGGGAGGGGGGAACACTGAAGCTTTCTTT
CAWSDRGGGNTEAFF
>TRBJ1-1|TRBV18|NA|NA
TGTGCCAGCTCACCACCGGTGGGAAGGAACACTGAAGCTTTCTTT
CASSPPVGRNTEAFF
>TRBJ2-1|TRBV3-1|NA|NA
TGTGCCAGCAGCCGTCGGACGGGGAGCTCCTACAATGAGCAGTTCTTC
CASSRRTGSSYNEQFF
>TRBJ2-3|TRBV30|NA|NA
TGTGCCTGGAGTCCCAGGGGCAGCACAGATACGCAGTATTTT
CAWSPRGSTDTQYF
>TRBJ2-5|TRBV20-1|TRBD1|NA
TGCAGTGCGCATACCGGGACAGGTTATATGGGCCAAGAGACCCAGTACTTC
CSAHTGTGYMGQETQYF
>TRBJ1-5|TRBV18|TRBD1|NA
TGTGCCAGCTCGCCGGGACAGGGGGCAGAACAGCCCCAGCATTTT
CASSPGQGAEQPQHF
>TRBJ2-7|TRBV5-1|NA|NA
TGCGCCAGCAGCTTGGGGGCAGGGGCCTACGAGCAGTACTTC
CASSLGAGAYEQYF
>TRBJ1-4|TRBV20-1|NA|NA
TGCAGTGCTCCCTCAACTAATGAAAAACTGTTTTTT
CSAPSTNEKLFF
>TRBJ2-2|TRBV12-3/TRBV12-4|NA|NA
TGTGCCAGCACCTCGGGACAACACACCGGGGAGCTGTTTTTT
CASTSGQHTGELFF
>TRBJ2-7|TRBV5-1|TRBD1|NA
TGCGCCAGCAGCTTGAGGGACAGGGCCTCCTACGAGCAGTACTTC
CASSLRDRASYEQYF
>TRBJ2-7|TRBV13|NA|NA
TGTGCCAGCAGCTTCCAACGCGGCGAGCAGTACTTC
CASSFQRGEQYF
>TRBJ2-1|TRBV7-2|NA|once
TGTGCCAGCAGCGAAACTCAGGTCAGCTCCTACAATGAGCAGTTCTTC
CASSETQVSSYNEQFF
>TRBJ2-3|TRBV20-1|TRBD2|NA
TGCAGTGCTAGTAAGGCGGGGGATCCAGATACGCAGTATTTT
CSASKAGDPDTQYF
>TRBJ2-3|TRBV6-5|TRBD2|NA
TGTGCCAGCAGGGGACTAGCGGGGGGTCTCAATACGCAGTATTTT
CASRGLAGGLNTQYF
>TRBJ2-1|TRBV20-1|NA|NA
TGCAGTGGTTACGTTGTCGATGAGCAGTTCTTC
CSGYVVDEQFF
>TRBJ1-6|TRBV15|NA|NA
TGTGCCACCCAGACCGAGGGCAGACCGAATTCACCCCTCCACTTT
CATQTEGRPNSPLHF
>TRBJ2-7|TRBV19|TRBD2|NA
TGTGCCAGACGGGGGGACGGAACCTCCTACGAGCAGTACTTC
CARRGDGTSYEQYF
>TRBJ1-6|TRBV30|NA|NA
TGTGCCTGGACGCCCGAGCCCCGCCAGTCACCCCTCCACTTT
CAWTPEPRQSPLHF
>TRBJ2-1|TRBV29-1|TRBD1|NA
TGCAGCGTCGCGAGAAACAGGGGGCGGTTCTCCTACAATGAGCAGTTCTTC
CSVARNRGRFSYNEQFF
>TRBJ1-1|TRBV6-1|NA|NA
TGTGCCAGCAGTGAAGCCTCCCAGAGGGCTGAAGCTTTCTTT
CASSEASQRAEAFF
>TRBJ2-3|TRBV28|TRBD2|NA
TGTGCCAGCAGTTTCGCGGCGGGGGGGGCAGATACGCAGTATTTT
CASSFAAGGADTQYF
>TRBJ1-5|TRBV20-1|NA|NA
TGCAGTGCTAGAGGGCGGAGGCCTAGCAATCAGCCCCAGCATTTT
CSARGRRPSNQPQHF
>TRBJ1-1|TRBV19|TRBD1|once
TGTGCCAGTAGCGCGATACCGGGACAGGGGACTGAAGCTTTCTTT
CASSAIPGQGTEAFF
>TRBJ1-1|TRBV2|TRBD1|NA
TGTGCCAGCAGTGAAGCGGGACAGGGGAACACTGAAGCTTTCTTT
CASSEAGQGNTEAFF
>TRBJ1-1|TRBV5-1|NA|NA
TGCGCCAGCAGCCCAGAAGGGAGTCATAGCACTGAAGCTTTCTTT
CASSPEGSHSTEAFF
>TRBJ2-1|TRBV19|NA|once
TGTGCCAGTAGTATAGAGGGGGAGAACTACAATGAGCAGTTCTTC
CASSIEGENYNEQFF
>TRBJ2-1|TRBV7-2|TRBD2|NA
TGTGCCAGCAGCTCCCCTCGGACTAGCGGGGGGGACTATGAGCAGTTCTTC
CASSSPRTSGGDYEQFF
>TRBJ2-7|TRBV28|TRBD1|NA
TGTGCCAGCAGACCGGGGACAGCGGACGAGCAGTACTTC
CASRPGTADEQYF
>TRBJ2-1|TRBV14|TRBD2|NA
TGTGCCAGCAGCCAAGATGCGGGGGGCCACTACAATGAGCAGTTCTTC
CASSQDAGGHYNEQFF
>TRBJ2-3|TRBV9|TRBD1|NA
TGTGCCAGCAGCGTAGGAGGGGGCAGGGCCACAGATACGCAGTATTTT
CASSVGGGRATDTQYF
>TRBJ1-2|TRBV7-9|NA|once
TGTGCCAGCAGCCGGACAGTCGGCGTTAACTATGGCTACACCTTC
CASSRTVGVNYGYTF
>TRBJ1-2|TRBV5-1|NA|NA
TGCGCCAGCAGCTTGGGGGCAGCCCTTAACTATGGCTACACCTTC
CASSLGAALNYGYTF
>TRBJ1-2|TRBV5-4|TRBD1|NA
TGTGCCAGCAGCCAGGGACAGGGGGCGAATGGCTACACCTTC
CASSQGQGANGYTF
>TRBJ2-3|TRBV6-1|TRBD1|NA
TGTGCCAGCAGTCCTATCCCCTCCGCCGGGACAGGGATAACAGATACGCAGTATTTT
CASSPIPSAGTGITDTQYF
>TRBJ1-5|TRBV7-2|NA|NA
TGTGCCAGCAGTGGGGACTTAGGCAGGGACAGCAATCAGCCCCAGCATTTT
CASSGDLGRDSNQPQHF
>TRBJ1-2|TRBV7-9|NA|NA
TGTGCCAGCAGCCCAACCTCGACAGCTAACTATGGCTACACCTTC
CASSPTSTANYGYTF
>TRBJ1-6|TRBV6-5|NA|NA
TGTGCCAGCCGGACAGCTTTTAATTCACCCCTCCACTTT
CASRTAFNSPLHF
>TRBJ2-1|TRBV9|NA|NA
TGTGCCAGCAGCCCAACCGGGGGGCACGGAGGCAATGAGCAGTTCTTC
CASSPTGGHGGNEQFF
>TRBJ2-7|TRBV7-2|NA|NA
TGTGCCAGCAGCACACAACAGGGTACCCCCGAGCAGTACTTC
CASSTQQGTPEQYF
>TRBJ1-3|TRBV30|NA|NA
TGTGCCTGGACCAAGGCTTCCCGCTCTGGAAACACCATATATTTT
CAWTKASRSGNTIYF
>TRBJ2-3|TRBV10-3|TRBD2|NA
TGTGCCATCGGGGGGGGTAGCACAGATACGCAGTATTTT
CAIGGGSTDTQYF
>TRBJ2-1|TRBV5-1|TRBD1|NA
TGCGCCAGCAGCCCTGGACAGGCCTCCTACAATGAGCAGTTCTTC
CASSPGQASYNEQFF
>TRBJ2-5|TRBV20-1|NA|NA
TGCAGTGCCCGAACAGGGCAAGAGACCCAGTACTTC
CSARTGQETQYF
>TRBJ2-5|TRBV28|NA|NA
TGTGCCAGCAGTCCTCCCCAAGAGACCCAGTACTTC
CASSPPQETQYF
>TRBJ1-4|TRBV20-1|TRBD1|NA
TGCAGTGCTAGAGATGAGGGGACAGTAGGCGAAAAACTGTTTTTT
CSARDEGTVGEKLFF
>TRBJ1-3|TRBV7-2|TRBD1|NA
TGTGCCAGCAGCGCCCTAGTTGGGGACAGGGCTGGAAACACCATATATTTT
CASSALVGDRAGNTIYF
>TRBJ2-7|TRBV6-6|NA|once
TGTGCCAGCAGTTACACGACCCGGAGCAGGCAGTACTTC
CASSYTTRSRQYF
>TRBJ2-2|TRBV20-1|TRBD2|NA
TGCAGTTCAGGGAGGGGACTCGACACCGGGGAGCTGTTTTTT
CSSGRGLDTGELFF